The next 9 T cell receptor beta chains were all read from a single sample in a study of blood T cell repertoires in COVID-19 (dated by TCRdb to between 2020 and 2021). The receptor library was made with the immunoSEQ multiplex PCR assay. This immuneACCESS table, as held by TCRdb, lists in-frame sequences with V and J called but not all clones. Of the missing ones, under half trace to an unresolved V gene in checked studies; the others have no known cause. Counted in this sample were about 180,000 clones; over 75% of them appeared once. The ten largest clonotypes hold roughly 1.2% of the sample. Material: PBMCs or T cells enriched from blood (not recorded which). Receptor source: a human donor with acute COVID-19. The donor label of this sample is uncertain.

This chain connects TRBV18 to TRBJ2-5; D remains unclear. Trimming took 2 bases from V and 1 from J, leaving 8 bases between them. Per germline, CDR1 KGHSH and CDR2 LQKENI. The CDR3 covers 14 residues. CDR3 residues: CASSPSNFQETQYF. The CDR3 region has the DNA TGTGCCAGCTCACCAAGCAATTTCCAAGAGACCCAGTACTTC.

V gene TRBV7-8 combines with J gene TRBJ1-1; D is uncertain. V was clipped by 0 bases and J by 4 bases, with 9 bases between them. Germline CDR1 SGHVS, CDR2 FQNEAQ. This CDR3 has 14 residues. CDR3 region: CASSLALTGTEAFF. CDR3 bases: TGTGCCAGCAGCTTAGCGCTGACGGGCACTGAAGCTTTCTTT.

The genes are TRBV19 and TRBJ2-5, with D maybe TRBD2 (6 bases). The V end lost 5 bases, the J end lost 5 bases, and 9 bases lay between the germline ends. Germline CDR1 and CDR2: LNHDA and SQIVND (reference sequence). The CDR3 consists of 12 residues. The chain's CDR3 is CASSGRRETQYF. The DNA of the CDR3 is TGTGCCAGTAGTGGGAGGAGGGAGACCCAGTACTTC.

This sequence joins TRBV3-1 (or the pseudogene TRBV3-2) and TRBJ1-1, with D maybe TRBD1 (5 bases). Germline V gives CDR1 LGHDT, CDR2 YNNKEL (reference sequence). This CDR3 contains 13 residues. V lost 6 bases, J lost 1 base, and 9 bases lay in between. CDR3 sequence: CASSYGGNTEAFF. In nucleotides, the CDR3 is TGTGCCAGCAGTTACGGGGGGAACACTGAAGCTTTCTTT.

CDR3 sequence reads: CASTYSPGGRRASNQPQHF. The CDR3, as DNA: TGTGCCAGCACCTACTCACCAGGGGGCAGGAGGGCTAGCAATCAGCCCCAGCATTTT. This rearrangement joins TRBV6-2 or TRBV6-3 to TRBJ1-5, with 8 bases identical to TRBD1. This CDR3 has 19 amino acids. Germline CDR1 MNHEY, CDR2 SVGEGT. V dropped 7 bases and J dropped 0; count of bases not matched to a gene: 17.

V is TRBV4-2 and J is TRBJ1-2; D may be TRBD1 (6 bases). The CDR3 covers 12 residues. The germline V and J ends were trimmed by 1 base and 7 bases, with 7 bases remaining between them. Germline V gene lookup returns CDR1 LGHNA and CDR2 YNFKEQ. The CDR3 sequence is CASSQGGPGYTF. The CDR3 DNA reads TGTGCCAGCAGCCAAGGGGGGCCTGGCTACACCTTC.

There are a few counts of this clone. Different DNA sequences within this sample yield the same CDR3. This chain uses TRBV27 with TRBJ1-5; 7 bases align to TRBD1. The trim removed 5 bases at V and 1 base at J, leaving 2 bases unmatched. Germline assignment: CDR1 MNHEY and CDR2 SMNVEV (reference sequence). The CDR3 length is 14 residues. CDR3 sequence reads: CASSLTGSNQPQHF. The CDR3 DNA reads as TGTGCCAGCAGTCTGACAGGGAGCAATCAGCCCCAGCATTTT.

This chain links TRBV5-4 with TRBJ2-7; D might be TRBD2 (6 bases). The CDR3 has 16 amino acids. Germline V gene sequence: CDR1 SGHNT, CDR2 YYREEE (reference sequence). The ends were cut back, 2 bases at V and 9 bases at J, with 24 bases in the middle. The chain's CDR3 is CASSLRRGNSYLGQYF. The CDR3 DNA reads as TGTGCCAGCAGCTTACGGCGGGGAAATTCCTATTTGGGGCAGTACTTC.

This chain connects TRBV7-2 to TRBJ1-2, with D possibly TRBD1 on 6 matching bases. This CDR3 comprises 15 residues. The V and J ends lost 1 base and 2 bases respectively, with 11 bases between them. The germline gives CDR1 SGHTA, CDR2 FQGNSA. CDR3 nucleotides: TGTGCCAGCAGCTTAGTGGGGGCAGTCAACTATGGCTACACCTTC. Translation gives CASSLVGAVNYGYTF.